A selection of T cell receptor beta chains follows, all from one sample in a study of cytomegalovirus exposure and HLA in healthy donors. This table comes from immunoSEQ multiplex PCR, and its TCRdb copy is limited to in-frame clones, with some not included. The sample comprises 120,000 or so clones, roughly 71% of which are singletons, and about 6% rests with the top ten. Sequencing was carried out using PBMCs. The receptor set was obtained from a woman in her forties or fifties in good health and CMV-seropositive. Each CDR3 is given with its conserved first and last residue. D genes are given only for firm matches. Clone sizes are given selectively: once, few, many, or a class where the clone is expanded.

V	size	D	J	DNA	CDR3
TRBV13	few	NA	TRBJ2-2	TGTGCCAGCAGTTCGGGGAACGGGGAGCTGTTTTTT	CASSSGNGELFF
TRBV7-6	NA	TRBD1	TRBJ1-1	TGTGCCAGCACCCCGACAGGGGGCATCCCTGGGAACACTGAAGCTTTCTTT	CASTPTGGIPGNTEAFF
TRBV27	NA	TRBD1	TRBJ1-4	TGTGCCAGCAGACTACAGGGGGTTAATGAAAAACTGTTTTTT	CASRLQGVNEKLFF
TRBV7-9	NA	NA	TRBJ1-2	TGTGCCAGCAGCTTAGGGCTCTATGGCTACACCTTC	CASSLGLYGYTF
TRBV4-1	NA	TRBD1	TRBJ1-6	TGCGCCAGCAGCCATCCCCCGGGACAGGGGGCTCTAGTCTCACCCCTCCACTTT	CASSHPPGQGALVSPLHF
TRBV6-6	NA	TRBD1	TRBJ1-2	TGTGCCAGCAGCCCATTAACAGGGGGCTATGGCTACACCTTC	CASSPLTGGYGYTF
TRBV7-6	NA	NA	TRBJ1-4	TGTGCCAGCAGCGCGGTTGCAACTAATGAAAAACTGTTTTTT	CASSAVATNEKLFF
TRBV5-4	NA	NA	TRBJ1-2	TGTGCCAGCAGCTACAGGGCCGAAGGCTACACCTTC	CASSYRAEGYTF
TRBV5-4	NA	TRBD2	TRBJ2-1	TGTGCCAGCAGCGCCGCTAGCGGGGGGAACTACAATGAGCAGTTCTTC	CASSAASGGNYNEQFF
TRBV4-2	few	NA	TRBJ2-1	TGTGCCAGCAGCCCATTGGGTCGCGGGGATGAGCAGTTCTTC	CASSPLGRGDEQFF
TRBV29-1	NA	TRBD1	TRBJ2-3	TGCAGCGTCAAACACAGGGGGCAAAACACAGATACGCAGTATTTT	CSVKHRGQNTDTQYF
TRBV19	NA	TRBD2	TRBJ2-5	TGTGCCAGTAGTGACGACGGACTAGCCCAAGAGACCCAGTACTTC	CASSDDGLAQETQYF
TRBV6-1	NA	TRBD1	TRBJ1-2	TGTGCCAGCAGTGAAAAAACAGGGGGCTCACGTGGCTACACCTTC	CASSEKTGGSRGYTF
TRBV5-1	NA	NA	TRBJ1-5	TGCGCCAGCAGCTTGGCGTTGGTTGGCAGGGGAGGGAAAAATCAGCCCCAGCATTTT	CASSLALVGRGGKNQPQHF
TRBV6-5	few	NA	TRBJ1-1	TGTGCCAGCAGTTACGGTTCGGTGAACACTGAAGCTTTCTTT	CASSYGSVNTEAFF
TRBV10-1	NA	NA	TRBJ1-1	TGCGCCAGCAGTTGGTCAGCCCGGGGGAACACTGAAGCTTTCTTT	CASSWSARGNTEAFF
TRBV2	NA	TRBD2	TRBJ2-5	TGTGCCAGCAGAGGGACTAGCGGGGGGCACGAGACCCAGTACTTC	CASRGTSGGHETQYF
TRBV7-6	NA	NA	TRBJ1-6	TGTGCCAGCAGCTTAGCGGGGAGGGGTGGTAATTCACCCCTCCACTTT	CASSLAGRGGNSPLHF
TRBV4-1	NA	TRBD2	TRBJ2-1	TGCGCCAGCAGCCCGGCGGGGGGGATCAATGAGCAGTTCTTC	CASSPAGGINEQFF
TRBV19	NA	NA	TRBJ1-4	TGTGCCAGTACACAACTGCCGGGTGAAAAACTGTTTTTT	CASTQLPGEKLFF
TRBV9	NA	NA	TRBJ2-7	TGTGCCAGCAGCGTTTCGGACAGTGGCGGTCCCTACGAGCAGTACTTC	CASSVSDSGGPYEQYF
TRBV5-1	NA	TRBD2	TRBJ2-2	TGCGCCAGCAGCTTCGGGCTAGCGGGGGTATTGAACACCGGGGAGCTGTTTTTT	CASSFGLAGVLNTGELFF